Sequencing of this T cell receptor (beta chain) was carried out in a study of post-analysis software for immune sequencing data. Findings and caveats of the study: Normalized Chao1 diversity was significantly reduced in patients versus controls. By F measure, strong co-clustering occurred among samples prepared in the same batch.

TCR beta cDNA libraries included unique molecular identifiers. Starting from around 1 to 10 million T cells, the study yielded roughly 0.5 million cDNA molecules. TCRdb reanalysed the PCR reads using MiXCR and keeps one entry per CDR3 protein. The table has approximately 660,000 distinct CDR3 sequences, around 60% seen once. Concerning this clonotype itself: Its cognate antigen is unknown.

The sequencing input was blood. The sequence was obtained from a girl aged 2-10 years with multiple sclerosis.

Here the CDR3 DNA reads TGTGCCAGCAGCCGACGACGACTAGCGGGAGATGATGAGCAGTACTTC. The encoded protein is CASSRRRLAGDDEQYF. The chain combines TRBV7-2 with TRBJ2-5; 12 bases fit TRBD2. Germline V gives CDR1 SGHTA, CDR2 FQGNSA. With 5 bases clipped from V and 11 bases from J, the junction kept 15 bases outside the gene matches. CDR3 length: 16 residues.